This T cell receptor beta chain stems from a study of T-cell reconstitution after alpha-beta-depleted transplantation in children. Deletions cut 4 bases from V and 5 bases from J, with 15 bases between. Looked up from germline, CDR1 is SQVTM and CDR2 is ANQGSEA. The CDR3 consists of 13 residues. Whole-study findings and limits: Surviving thymic progenitors and recipient T cells were the source of high TCRbeta diversity at day 60 in some patients. The study reportedly traced alpha-beta T cells about two months after transplant to several hundred expanded graft clones. At the one-year point after transplant, T-cell counts and TCRbeta diversity were found to come mostly from T cells that had been newly produced.

Preparation of the TCRbeta library was carried out with unique molecular identifiers. A single record per CDR3 protein comes from TCRdb applying MiXCR to the PCR reads. The repertoire holds under 450,000 distinct CDR3 sequences, with under 20% as singletons. This clonotype was found a few times. Antigen specificity is unknown. The rearrangement uses TRBV29-1 and TRBJ2-7; possibly TRBD1 for D (5 bases). The sample was PBMCs, mostly from graft donor cells, taken 360 days after TCRalphabeta/CD19-depleted stem cell transplant. The sequence derives from a boy under two years old who had a stem cell transplant for Wiskott-Aldrich syndrome, so the T cells may come from the graft donor. The CDR3 is CSVVGVVGHEQYF. CDR3 nucleotides: TGCAGCGTTGTAGGGGTTGTTGGTCACGAGCAGTACTTC.